A selection of T cell receptor beta chains follows, all from one sample in a study of T cell responses to AZD1222 COVID-19 vaccine. The data were produced by immunoSEQ multiplex PCR, yet TCRdb's version contains in-frame clones alone and is incomplete. The sample holds around 180,000 clones, 88% seen once. The sample in question was peripheral blood, obtained 28 days after the second AZD1222 dose. Source of these receptors: an adult who received the AZD1222 COVID-19 vaccine. Both conserved end residues are part of each CDR3. A D gene is named only where the DNA matches it firmly. The listing skips clone size in some rows; elsewhere it reads once, few, many or a size class.

clone_size	v_call	d_call	j_call	cdr3_aa	cdr3_nt
NA	TRBV7-9	NA	TRBJ2-3	CASGPGGTDTQYF	TGTGCCAGCGGCCCCGGGGGCACAGATACGCAGTATTTT
NA	TRBV7-2	NA	TRBJ2-3	CASSLETLSTDTQYF	TGTGCCAGCAGCTTAGAAACGCTGAGCACAGATACGCAGTATTTT
NA	TRBV12-3/TRBV12-4	NA	TRBJ2-2	CASSRTGELFF	TGTGCCAGCAGTAGGACCGGGGAGCTGTTTTTT
NA	TRBV7-6	NA	TRBJ2-2	CASISYRATNTGELFF	TGTGCCAGCATAAGCTACCGGGCCACGAACACCGGGGAGCTGTTTTTT
once	TRBV3-1/TRBV3-2	NA	TRBJ1-1	CASSRSKDTEAFF	TGTGCCAGCAGCCGTAGTAAGGACACTGAAGCTTTCTTT
NA	TRBV28	NA	TRBJ2-2	CASSLTTGELFF	TGTGCCAGCAGCTTAACCACCGGGGAGCTGTTTTTT
NA	TRBV28	TRBD2	TRBJ2-2	CASTTEAGGTGELFF	TGTGCCAGCACCACCGAAGCGGGAGGAACCGGGGAGCTGTTTTTT
NA	TRBV30	NA	TRBJ1-6	CAWSTWAEGSPLHF	TGTGCCTGGAGTACATGGGCGGAAGGTTCACCCCTCCACTTT
NA	TRBV5-1	TRBD2	TRBJ2-5	CASMPTSAYQETQYF	TGCGCCAGCATGCCGACTAGCGCGTACCAAGAGACCCAGTACTTC
NA	TRBV7-2	NA	TRBJ1-3	CASSPGAGNTIYF	TGTGCCAGCAGCCCGGGGGCAGGAAACACCATATATTTT
once	TRBV9	TRBD2	TRBJ2-1	CASSVEVREGLNEQFF	TGTGCCAGCAGCGTAGAAGTCCGGGAGGGCCTCAATGAGCAGTTCTTC
NA	TRBV13	NA	TRBJ2-1	CASSRGVGGFF	TGTGCCAGCAGCCGGGGAGTTGGGGGGTTCTTC
NA	TRBV14	NA	TRBJ2-7	CASSQADIADTYEQYF	TGTGCCAGCAGCCAAGCGGACATAGCGGATACCTACGAGCAGTACTTC
NA	TRBV9	TRBD1	TRBJ1-3	CASSASGGYPGNTIYF	TGTGCCAGCAGCGCGTCAGGGGGTTACCCTGGAAACACCATATATTTT
NA	TRBV28	NA	TRBJ1-3	CASSSGAGNTIYF	TGTGCCAGCAGTTCAGGGGCGGGAAACACCATATATTTT
NA	TRBV28	NA	TRBJ1-1	CASSSGLRTGEAFF	TGTGCCAGCAGTTCCGGGCTGCGAACGGGTGAAGCTTTCTTT
NA	TRBV7-3	NA	TRBJ2-7	CASSRDSLSYEQYF	TGTGCCAGCAGTAGAGACAGCCTCTCCTACGAGCAGTACTTC
NA	TRBV5-4	TRBD2	TRBJ2-1	CASSRGLAGLDEQFF	TGTGCCAGCAGCAGGGGACTAGCGGGCTTAGATGAGCAGTTCTTC
NA	TRBV7-9	NA	TRBJ1-2	CASSPDGDYGYTF	TGTGCCAGCAGCCCGGACGGGGACTATGGCTACACCTTC
NA	TRBV9	NA	TRBJ2-7	CASSVGGADEQYF	TGTGCCAGCAGCGTAGGAGGAGCGGACGAGCAGTACTTC
once	TRBV6-5	NA	TRBJ2-2	CASSPLPTGELFF	TGTGCCAGCAGCCCGCTTCCAACCGGGGAGCTGTTTTTT
NA	TRBV19	NA	TRBJ1-5	CASQSQFNQPQHF	TGTGCCAGTCAGTCGCAGTTCAATCAGCCCCAGCATTTT
NA	TRBV7-9	TRBD2	TRBJ2-7	CASGIPGTSGLSSYEQYF	TGTGCCAGCGGGATCCCAGGGACTAGCGGGCTAAGCTCCTACGAGCAGTACTTC
NA	TRBV5-1	TRBD2	TRBJ2-3	CASSLAGLAGGTDTQYF	TGCGCCAGCAGCTTGGCGGGGCTAGCGGGAGGGACAGATACGCAGTATTTT
NA	TRBV12-3/TRBV12-4	NA	TRBJ2-7	CASSPRDMGEQYF	TGTGCCAGCAGCCCAAGGGATATGGGGGAGCAGTACTTC
NA	TRBV6-5	NA	TRBJ2-1	CASGAGRNEQFF	TGTGCCAGCGGGGCAGGGCGGAATGAGCAGTTCTTC
NA	TRBV7-3	NA	TRBJ2-1	CASSLNLGSAGNEQFF	TGTGCCAGCAGCTTAAATCTCGGATCGGCGGGGAATGAGCAGTTCTTC
NA	TRBV28	NA	TRBJ2-5	CASGGTRETQYF	TGTGCCAGCGGCGGGACTCGGGAGACCCAGTACTTC
NA	TRBV18	TRBD1	TRBJ2-3	CASSPNGQGRADTQYF	TGTGCCAGCTCACCCAACGGACAGGGGAGGGCAGATACGCAGTATTTT
NA	TRBV2	NA	TRBJ1-5	CASSERHAWPQHF	TGTGCCAGCAGTGAGAGGCACGCCTGGCCCCAGCATTTT
NA	TRBV6-5	TRBD1	TRBJ2-7	CASSRQGLSYEQYF	TGTGCCAGCAGCCGACAGGGCTTATCCTACGAGCAGTACTTC
NA	TRBV7-2	NA	TRBJ1-4	CASSPTGGNEKLFF	TGTGCCAGCAGCCCCACCGGGGGTAATGAAAAACTGTTTTTT
NA	TRBV7-2	TRBD2	TRBJ2-3	CASSLTSGATRAQYF	TGTGCCAGCAGCTTAACTAGCGGGGCCACTCGTGCGCAGTATTTT
NA	TRBV2	TRBD1	TRBJ2-7	CASSSAHGTGHEQYF	TGTGCCAGCAGTTCAGCGCACGGGACAGGGCACGAGCAGTACTTC
few	TRBV1	NA	TRBJ2-3	CTSSQDPGRTDTQYF	TGCACCAGCAGCCAAGATCCTGGCCGCACAGATACGCAGTATTTT
NA	TRBV28	NA	TRBJ2-7	CASSLMPGSYEQYF	TGTGCCAGCAGTTTAATGCCAGGGTCCTACGAGCAGTACTTC
NA	TRBV4-3	TRBD2	TRBJ2-3	CASSQDLAGGPDTQYF	TGCGCCAGCAGCCAAGATCTAGCGGGAGGGCCAGATACGCAGTATTTT
NA	TRBV18	NA	TRBJ2-4	CASSPVADLAKNIQYF	TGTGCCAGCTCACCAGTTGCAGATCTAGCCAAAAACATTCAGTACTTC
once	TRBV25-1	TRBD1	TRBJ2-1	CASESGTGPYYEQFF	TGTGCCAGTGAGTCCGGGACAGGGCCCTACTATGAGCAGTTCTTC
NA	TRBV18	TRBD1	TRBJ1-1	CASSPTATGQGVTEAFF	TGTGCCAGCTCGCCCACCGCGACGGGACAGGGCGTCACTGAAGCTTTCTTT
once	TRBV7-9	TRBD1	TRBJ2-7	CASSFPDRANEQYF	TGTGCCAGCAGCTTCCCCGACAGGGCGAACGAGCAGTACTTC